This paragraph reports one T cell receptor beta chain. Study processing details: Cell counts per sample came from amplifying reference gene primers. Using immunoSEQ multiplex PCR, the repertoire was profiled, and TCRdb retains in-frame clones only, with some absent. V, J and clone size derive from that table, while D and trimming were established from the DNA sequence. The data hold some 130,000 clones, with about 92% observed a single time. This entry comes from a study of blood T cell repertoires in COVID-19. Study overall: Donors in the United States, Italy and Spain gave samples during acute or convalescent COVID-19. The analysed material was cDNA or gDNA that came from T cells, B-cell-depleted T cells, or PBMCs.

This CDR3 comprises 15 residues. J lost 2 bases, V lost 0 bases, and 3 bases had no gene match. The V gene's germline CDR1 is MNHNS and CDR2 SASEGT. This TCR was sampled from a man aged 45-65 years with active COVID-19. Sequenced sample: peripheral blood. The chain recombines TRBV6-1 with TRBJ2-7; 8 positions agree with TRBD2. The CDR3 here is CASSEAQGLAYEQYF. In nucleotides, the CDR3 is TGTGCCAGCAGTGAAGCGCAGGGACTAGCCTACGAGCAGTACTTC.